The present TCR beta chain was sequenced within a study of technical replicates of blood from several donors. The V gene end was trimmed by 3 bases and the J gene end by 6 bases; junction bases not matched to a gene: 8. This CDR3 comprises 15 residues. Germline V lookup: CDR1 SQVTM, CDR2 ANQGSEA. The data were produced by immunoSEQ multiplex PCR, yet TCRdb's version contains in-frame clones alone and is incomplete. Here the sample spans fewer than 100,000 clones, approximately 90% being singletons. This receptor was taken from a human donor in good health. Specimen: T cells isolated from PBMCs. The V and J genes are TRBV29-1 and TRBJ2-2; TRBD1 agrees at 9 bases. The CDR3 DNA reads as TGCAGCGTTGATCTCCGGACAGGGGTACCCGGGGAGCTGTTTTTT. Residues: CSVDLRTGVPGELFF.